This T cell receptor (beta chain) was documented in a study of T-cell memory formation after mild COVID-19. Whole-study findings and limits: Contracting CD4+ clones were located mainly in CM and EM, and CD8+ clones in EMRA.

Germline loops: CDR1 SSHAT, CDR2 FNYEAQ (reference sequence). The CDR3 is 14 residues long. Constant-segment primers served in 5'RACE that generated TCR alpha and TCR beta cDNA libraries bearing sample barcodes and UMIs. MiXCR was run by TCRdb on the 5' RACE reads, yielding one entry per CDR3 protein. The sample shows around 420,000 distinct CDR3 sequences, approximately 24% of them seen only once. This clonotype appeared a few times. Its antigen is as yet unknown. One end of the junction does not line up with germline, which may come from a read error. Sequencing was done on a sample of PBMCs or a T cell subset sorted from them (not recorded which). This clonotype was obtained from an adult woman who had mild COVID-19 (a few samples of this study predate the infection). Cell type and time point are not known. The chain employs TRBV7-7 and TRBJ2-5, with 7 positions matching TRBD1. The CDR3 bases are TGTGCTAGCAGCCCGACAGGGATCCAAGAGACCCAGTACTTC. It translates to CASSPTGIQETQYF. Combining the CDR3 with reference TRBV7-7 and TRBJ2-5 gives the whole variable domain GAGVSQSPRYKVTKRGQDVTLRCDPISSHATLYWYQQALGQGPEFLTYFNYEAQPDKSGLPSDRFSAERPEGSISTLTIQRTEQRDSAMYRCASSPTGIQETQYFGPGTRLLVL.